The rows below give T cell receptor beta chains drawn from one sample of a study of identical twins. TCRdb re-derived calls from the 5' RACE reads in MiXCR, one entry per CDR3 protein. The top ten hold about 0.93% of the sample, which has about 520,000 distinct CDR3 sequences, approximately 22% seen once. These data also formed part of another study, on T cells expressing NK-cell markers.

Sequencing was carried out using CD4+ T cells sorted from blood. The receptors stem from a young woman in good health. Both conserved end residues are part of each CDR3. The D gene is left open where the match is weak. Not every row has a clone size; where given, it reads once, few, many or a size class.

D: .
V: TRBV10-3
J: TRBJ2-7
size: many
DNA: TGTGCCATCAGGGCCTTTGAGGGCTCTGACGAGCAGTACTTC
CDR3: CAIRAFEGSDEQYF

D: .
V: TRBV12-3/TRBV12-4
J: TRBJ2-2
size: .
DNA: TGTGCCAGCAGTTTATGGGCGGAAGGGACCGGGGAGCTGTTTTTT
CDR3: CASSLWAEGTGELFF

D: .
V: TRBV12-3/TRBV12-4
J: TRBJ1-1
size: few
DNA: TGTGCCAGCACATTTAGGGGGACTGAAGCTTTCTTT
CDR3: CASTFRGTEAFF

D: .
V: TRBV11-2
J: TRBJ2-7
size: .
DNA: TGTGCCAGCAGCCAATCCTGGACGGGCCTCAGGGGCGAGCAGTACTTC
CDR3: CASSQSWTGLRGEQYF

D: .
V: TRBV5-1
J: TRBJ2-1
size: few
DNA: TGCGCCAGCAGCTTGGGGCGCAACTCCTACAATGAGCAGTTCTTC
CDR3: CASSLGRNSYNEQFF

D: .
V: TRBV5-6
J: TRBJ2-3
size: .
DNA: TGTGCCAGCAGCCCCGGACTCCTCTGCGATACGCAGTATTTT
CDR3: CASSPGLLCDTQYF

D: TRBD1
V: TRBV6-1
J: TRBJ1-1
size: .
DNA: TGTGCCACCCCGGACAGGGGGCAGAACACTGAAGCTTTCTTT
CDR3: CATPDRGQNTEAFF

D: TRBD1
V: TRBV20-1
J: TRBJ1-5
size: few
DNA: TGCAGTGCCGGGACAGTCAATCAGCCCCAGCATTTT
CDR3: CSAGTVNQPQHF

D: TRBD2
V: TRBV20-1
J: TRBJ2-1
size: .
DNA: TGCAGTGCAACCCAGCGGGAGGCCTACAATGAGCAGTTCTTC
CDR3: CSATQREAYNEQFF

D: .
V: TRBV10-2
J: TRBJ2-5
size: .
DNA: TGCGCCAGCAGACTAAGGGGGGCCGAGACCCAGTACTTC
CDR3: CASRLRGAETQYF

D: .
V: TRBV29-1
J: TRBJ2-6
size: many
DNA: TGCAGCGTTGCTTCAGGGGCCAACGTCCTGACTTTC
CDR3: CSVASGANVLTF

D: TRBD1
V: TRBV6-1
J: TRBJ2-1
size: few
DNA: TGTGCCAGCAGGAACCCGGGACAGGGGGCCCATAACTCCTACAATGAGCAGTTCTTC
CDR3: CASRNPGQGAHNSYNEQFF

D: TRBD1
V: TRBV5-1
J: TRBJ2-2
size: .
DNA: TGCGCCAGCAGCTTGGATGAGGGGGCCACCGGGGAGCTGTTTTTT
CDR3: CASSLDEGATGELFF

D: .
V: TRBV2
J: TRBJ1-1
size: many
DNA: TGTGCCAGCAGGTCGCAGATGAACACTGAAGCTTTCTTT
CDR3: CASRSQMNTEAFF

D: .
V: TRBV19
J: TRBJ2-2
size: .
DNA: TGTGCCAGCGAAACCGGGACGGCAAACACCGGGGAGCTGTTTTTT
CDR3: CASETGTANTGELFF

D: TRBD1
V: TRBV2
J: TRBJ2-1
size: .
DNA: TGTGCCAGCAGTGTTATGACAGGGGGCTACAATGAGCAGTTCTTC
CDR3: CASSVMTGGYNEQFF

D: TRBD1
V: TRBV29-1
J: TRBJ2-7
size: .
DNA: TGCAGCGTTGAAGGGAGACAGGGAGCTTACGAGCAGTACTTC
CDR3: CSVEGRQGAYEQYF

D: TRBD2
V: TRBV20-1
J: TRBJ2-3
size: few
DNA: TGCAGTGCTCAGGGACTAGCGGGATACGGCGATACGCAGTATTTT
CDR3: CSAQGLAGYGDTQYF

D: TRBD2
V: TRBV29-1
J: TRBJ2-5
size: few
DNA: TGCAGCGTTGAAGGGGGACTAGCGGGGTTGGTATTTACGGAGACCCAGTACTTC
CDR3: CSVEGGLAGLVFTETQYF

D: .
V: TRBV2
J: TRBJ2-3
size: many
DNA: TGTGCCAGCTGTCTGGGCACAGATACGCAGTATTTT
CDR3: CASCLGTDTQYF

D: .
V: TRBV6-5
J: TRBJ2-1
size: .
DNA: TGTGCCAGCAGTTTAGACTACATAACAAACAATGAGCAGTTCTTC
CDR3: CASSLDYITNNEQFF

D: TRBD1
V: TRBV5-5
J: TRBJ2-7
size: .
DNA: TGTGCCAGCACCTCCCTCTTGGGGACAGGTTCCATCTTCGAGCAGTACTTC
CDR3: CASTSLLGTGSIFEQYF

D: TRBD2
V: TRBV29-1
J: TRBJ2-3
size: .
DNA: TGCAGCGTGGGGACTAGACGCAGCACAGATACGCAGTATTTT
CDR3: CSVGTRRSTDTQYF

D: .
V: TRBV2
J: TRBJ2-1
size: .
DNA: TGTGCCAGCAGTTGGGACTCGCCCAGGGAGCAGTTCTTC
CDR3: CASSWDSPREQFF

D: .
V: TRBV6-2/TRBV6-3
J: TRBJ2-3
size: .
DNA: TGTGCCAGCATGACGCCCCGAGGGACAGATACGCAGTATTTT
CDR3: CASMTPRGTDTQYF

D: .
V: TRBV9
J: TRBJ1-1
size: many
DNA: TGTGCCAGCAGCGTACAACAGGGAAGCAGGACTGAAGCTTTCTTT
CDR3: CASSVQQGSRTEAFF

D: .
V: TRBV20-1
J: TRBJ2-7
size: few
DNA: TGCAGTGCGAATTCCGGGAGTAGGTACGAGCAGTACTTC
CDR3: CSANSGSRYEQYF

D: .
V: TRBV20-1
J: TRBJ2-1
size: .
DNA: TGCAGTGCTAGAATCCCCTCGGGGTACAATGAGCAGTTCTTC
CDR3: CSARIPSGYNEQFF

D: .
V: TRBV6-5
J: TRBJ1-1
size: few
DNA: TGTGCCAGCAGTTACTACCAGGCGAACACTGAAGCTTTCTTT
CDR3: CASSYYQANTEAFF

D: TRBD1
V: TRBV15
J: TRBJ2-2
size: .
DNA: TGTGCCACCAGCAGAGGGGGGACAGGGGGCGTTGGCGGGGAGCTGTTTTTT
CDR3: CATSRGGTGGVGGELFF

D: .
V: TRBV7-9
J: TRBJ2-7
size: few
DNA: TGTGCCAGCAGCCTAGGCAGTAACGCGCAAGAGCAGTACTTC
CDR3: CASSLGSNAQEQYF

D: .
V: TRBV11-2
J: TRBJ2-3
size: .
DNA: TGTGCCAGCAGCTTCAAGGCAATCCGCGGGACAATCGCAGATACGCAGTATTTT
CDR3: CASSFKAIRGTIADTQYF

D: TRBD2
V: TRBV12-3/TRBV12-4
J: TRBJ2-3
size: .
DNA: TGTGCCAGCAGCCGAAAACTAGCGGGGACAGATACGCAGTATTTT
CDR3: CASSRKLAGTDTQYF

D: .
V: TRBV6-1
J: TRBJ1-1
size: .
DNA: TGTGCCAGCACCCGGGGGCCGAACACTGAAGCTTTCTTT
CDR3: CASTRGPNTEAFF

D: .
V: TRBV7-9
J: TRBJ2-2
size: .
DNA: TGTGCCAGCAGCATCCAAGGGGCACTTTCCGGGGAGCTGTTTTTT
CDR3: CASSIQGALSGELFF

D: TRBD1
V: TRBV7-2
J: TRBJ2-1
size: .
DNA: TGTGCCACCGGACGGGACAGTCACAATGAGCAGTTCTTC
CDR3: CATGRDSHNEQFF

D: .
V: TRBV20-1
J: TRBJ1-2
size: .
DNA: TGCAGTGCTAGGGACAGCGTCGCCTCTAACTATGGCTACACCTTC
CDR3: CSARDSVASNYGYTF

D: .
V: TRBV10-3
J: TRBJ1-5
size: many
DNA: TGTGCCATCAGTGACGCAAGGGGAAACAATCAGCCCCAGCATTTT
CDR3: CAISDARGNNQPQHF

D: .
V: TRBV6-5
J: TRBJ2-7
size: .
DNA: TGTGCCAGCAGTTGGAGCGGGTCGCACTACGAGCAGTACTTC
CDR3: CASSWSGSHYEQYF

D: TRBD1
V: TRBV6-5
J: TRBJ2-2
size: .
DNA: TGTGCCAGCAGTTACCGCCGTCCCGGGACAGGGTATAACACCGGGGAGCTGTTTTTT
CDR3: CASSYRRPGTGYNTGELFF

D: .
V: TRBV6-1
J: TRBJ2-4
size: few
DNA: TGTGCCAGCAGCGAGGTCGGGCTAGCCAAAAACATTCAGTACTTC
CDR3: CASSEVGLAKNIQYF

D: .
V: TRBV5-1
J: TRBJ2-3
size: few
DNA: TGCGCCAGCAGCTTTTCTATGGGATACACAGATACGCAGTATTTT
CDR3: CASSFSMGYTDTQYF

D: TRBD1
V: TRBV7-2
J: TRBJ1-5
size: few
DNA: TGTGCCAGCAGCTTACAGGGGGCGGAACAGCCCCAGCATTTT
CDR3: CASSLQGAEQPQHF

D: TRBD1
V: TRBV12-3/TRBV12-4
J: TRBJ1-6
size: many
DNA: TGTGCCAGCAGTTTTGTCGACAGGGACGGTTCACCCCTCCACTTT
CDR3: CASSFVDRDGSPLHF

D: TRBD2
V: TRBV7-8
J: TRBJ2-2
size: .
DNA: TGTGCCAGCAGCTTTACGGGGGGGCCTAGCGGGGAGCTGTTTTTT
CDR3: CASSFTGGPSGELFF

D: TRBD1
V: TRBV20-1
J: TRBJ2-7
size: few
DNA: TGCAGTGCTAGAGCCGCAAGGACAGGGCCGAGCTACGAGCAGTACTTC
CDR3: CSARAARTGPSYEQYF

D: .
V: TRBV6-1
J: TRBJ2-2
size: many
DNA: TGTGCCAGCAGCGAGGGGAACACCGGGGAGCTGTTTTTT
CDR3: CASSEGNTGELFF

D: .
V: TRBV20-1
J: TRBJ2-7
size: few
DNA: TGCAGTGCACCTCGGGAGACCTACGAGCAGTACTTC
CDR3: CSAPRETYEQYF

D: .
V: TRBV6-5
J: TRBJ1-2
size: .
DNA: TGTGCCAGCAGTTCCCCTGGGGGGAAGGGCACCTTC
CDR3: CASSSPGGKGTF

D: .
V: TRBV9
J: TRBJ1-1
size: few
DNA: TGTGCCAGCAGCTTCTCCGCCGATAGCGAAGCTTTCTTT
CDR3: CASSFSADSEAFF

D: .
V: TRBV2
J: TRBJ2-3
size: few
DNA: TGTGCCAGCCTGGGGGCTAGCGGAGAAAAGGGAACAGATACGCAGTATTTT
CDR3: CASLGASGEKGTDTQYF

D: .
V: TRBV12-3/TRBV12-4
J: TRBJ2-1
size: many
DNA: TGTGCCAGCAGCCCACACCAGGGGAACAATGAGCAGTTCTTC
CDR3: CASSPHQGNNEQFF

D: TRBD1
V: TRBV12-3/TRBV12-4
J: TRBJ2-7
size: many
DNA: TGTGCCAGCAGGGCCGGGACAGGGAGCGAGCAGTACTTC
CDR3: CASRAGTGSEQYF

D: .
V: TRBV9
J: TRBJ2-3
size: .
DNA: TGTGCCAGCAGCGTAGAGGGCTTGTCGGGCACAGATACGCAGTATTTT
CDR3: CASSVEGLSGTDTQYF

D: .
V: TRBV5-1
J: TRBJ1-6
size: .
DNA: TGCGCCAGCAGCTTGGCCCCGGACAGAACGATTTCACCCCTCCACTTT
CDR3: CASSLAPDRTISPLHF